This passage covers 21 T cell receptor beta chains from one sample sequenced in a study of T cell responses to AZD1222 COVID-19 vaccine. Data came from immunoSEQ multiplex PCR; TCRdb stores just in-frame clones and leaves some out. This table holds 130,000 to 150,000 clones, 85% to 95% found once. The sequencing used peripheral blood, collected after recovery from COVID-19. The receptors shown here come from an adult who had recovered from COVID-19.

The rearrangement joins TRBV11-3 to TRBJ1-2; tentatively, D is TRBD1 (5 bases). CDR3 length: 16 residues. The V gene's germline CDR1 is SGHNT and CDR2 YENEEA. The germline V and J ends were trimmed by 4 bases and 0 bases, with 15 bases remaining between them. The CDR3 nucleotides read TGTGCCAGCAGCTCCGGGACGGCGTTAGCTAACTATGGCTACACCTTC. Translated, it gives CASSSGTALANYGYTF.

The rearrangement joins TRBV6-5 to TRBJ1-5; possible D gene TRBD1, 6 bases. This CDR3 contains 14 residues. V lost 10 bases and J lost 4, with 17 bases in between. The germline V gene has CDR1 MNHEY and CDR2 SVGAGI. CDR3 DNA sequence: TGTGCCACCAGAGGGGGAGGGAGGAATCAGCCCCAGCATTTT. It specifies CATRGGGRNQPQHF.

The rearrangement links TRBV14 to TRBJ1-2, with D possibly being TRBD1 (5 bases). Germline CDR1 SGHDN, CDR2 FVKESK. The CDR3 spans 13 residues. Trimming removed 4 bases at V and 4 bases at J, with 10 bases between. CDR3 DNA sequence: TGTGCCAGCAGCCCCGGGGGGGGCTATGGCTACACCTTC. Its protein product is CASSPGGGYGYTF.

The chain couples TRBV2 to TRBJ2-1; a possible D gene is TRBD2 (6 bases). V lost 6 bases, J lost 0 bases, and 12 bases lay in between. The CDR3 is 15 residues long. Looked up from germline, CDR1 is SNHLY and CDR2 is FYNNEI. The CDR3 nucleotides read TGTGCCAGCAGCGCGAACGGGGGCTCCTACAATGAGCAGTTCTTC. This gives the protein CASSANGGSYNEQFF. Drawing the rest from reference TRBV2 and TRBJ2-1, the complete variable domain is EPEVTQTPSHQVTQMGQEVILRCVPISNHLYFYWYRQILGQKVEFLVSFYNNEISEKSEIFDDQFSVERPDGSNFTLKIRSTKLEDSAMYFCASSANGGSYNEQFFGPGTRLTVL.

The rearrangement links TRBV7-9 to TRBJ2-7, with 7 bases identical to TRBD2. Germline CDR1 SEHNR, CDR2 FQNEAQ (reference sequence). The junction had 2 bases not matched to a gene; V was cut back by 4 bases and J by 5 bases. The CDR3 has 12 amino acids. As DNA, the CDR3 is TGTGCCAGCAGCTCTACTAGCGACGAGCAGTACTTC. Translated: CASSSTSDEQYF.

J is TRBJ2-6 and V is TRBV9; TRBD1 matches at 8 bases. This CDR3 has 16 residues. V shed 2 bases, J shed 2 bases, and the junction held 3 bases outside the gene matches. Germline CDR1 reads SGDLS; CDR2 reads YYNGEE. CDR3 residues: CASSVSQGAGANVLTF. The DNA for the CDR3 is TGTGCCAGCAGCGTCTCACAGGGGGCTGGGGCCAACGTCCTGACTTTC.

Here the CDR3 reads CASSPMQSTDTQYF. The CDR3 DNA is TGTGCCAGCAGCCCGATGCAGAGCACAGATACGCAGTATTTT. V and J are TRBV9 and TRBJ2-3; the D is unclear. The V end was cut by 4 bases, the J end by 0 bases, with 9 bases between. Germline CDR1 and CDR2: SGDLS and YYNGEE. The length of the CDR3 is 14 residues.

J is TRBJ2-1 and V is TRBV6-1; 9 bases are shared with TRBD2. Trimming removed 4 bases from V and 4 bases from J; junction bases left unmatched: 11. The germline V gene encodes CDR1 MNHNS and CDR2 SASEGT. The CDR3 contains 17 residues. The CDR3: CASSAPRGLAGYNEQFF. CDR3 in DNA: TGTGCCAGCAGTGCCCCCCGGGGACTAGCTGGGTACAATGAGCAGTTCTTC.

Written as DNA, the CDR3 is TGCAGCGTTGAAGGGGGTAACTCCTACGAGCAGTACTTC. Its translation is CSVEGGNSYEQYF. The chain couples TRBV29-1 to TRBJ2-7; D is undetermined. There are 13 residues in the CDR3. Germline loops: CDR1 SQVTM, CDR2 ANQGSEA. Trimming pared 1 base from V and 0 bases from J, leaving 7 bases between.

This chain uses TRBV28 with TRBJ1-2; perhaps TRBD1 as D (6 bases). V gave up 6 bases and J gave up 4 bases, with 15 bases separating them. The V gene's germline CDR1 is MDHEN and CDR2 SYDVKM. The CDR3 has 14 amino acids. The CDR3 spells CASRNTGALYGYTF. CDR3 nucleotide sequence: TGTGCCAGCAGAAATACGGGGGCTCTCTATGGCTACACCTTC.

The chain combines TRBV27 with TRBJ1-1; maybe TRBD1 (6 bases). CDR1 and CDR2 from the germline V gene are MNHEY and SMNVEV (reference sequence). The CDR3 consists of 15 residues. V was clipped by 2 bases and J by 5 bases, with 15 bases between them. The CDR3 DNA reads as TGTGCCAGCAGTTTAGCTTCAGGGGTACGGACTGAAGCTTTCTTT. Translation gives CASSLASGVRTEAFF.

V usage is TRBV5-4 and J usage is TRBJ2-5; D not resolved. Looked up from germline, CDR1 is SGHNT and CDR2 is YYREEE (reference sequence). V lost 0 bases to trimming and J lost 2 bases, with 8 bases between them. This CDR3 is built from 14 residues. The CDR3 loop reads CASSLESDQETQYF. The CDR3 bases are TGTGCCAGCAGCTTGGAATCAGATCAAGAGACCCAGTACTTC.

CDR3 DNA: TGCAGCGTTCAACTGACAGGGCACGGGTTTGCTGGTCAGCCCCAGCATTTT. Protein sequence: CSVQLTGHGFAGQPQHF. The chain carries TRBV29-1 and TRBJ1-5; 7 nucleotides line up with TRBD1. CDR3 length: 17 amino acids. The V and J ends lost 5 bases and 6 bases, in that order; junction bases with no gene match: 19. The germline gives CDR1 SQVTM, CDR2 ANQGSEA.

The chain's CDR3 is CASSVAHRGEQYF. The CDR3 DNA is TGTGCCAGCAGCGTAGCGCACCGGGGCGAGCAGTACTTC. V is TRBV9 and J is TRBJ2-7, with D maybe TRBD2 (5 bases). CDR1 is SGDLS, CDR2 YYNGEE, per germline. Trimming left V 0 bases short and J 6 bases short, with 10 bases between. The CDR3 consists of 13 residues.

V gene TRBV20-1 combines with J gene TRBJ2-1; D gene uncertain. Between the trimmed V and J ends, which lost 3 bases and 0 bases, there was a span of 15 bases. The CDR3 sequence is 16 residues long. The V gene's germline CDR1 is DFQATT and CDR2 SNEGSKA (reference sequence). Here the CDR3 DNA reads TGCAGTGCTAGTAAAAACTTTGCCTTCTCCTACAATGAGCAGTTCTTC. This encodes CSASKNFAFSYNEQFF.

V usage is TRBV18 and J usage is TRBJ2-5; 8 bases match TRBD1. Germline V gives CDR1 KGHSH, CDR2 LQKENI. The length of the CDR3 is 17 residues. J lost 1 base, V lost 6 bases, and 13 bases had no gene match. The CDR3 DNA follows: TGTGCCAGCTCTCGAAACACAGGGGGACCATCCCAAGAGACCCAGTACTTC. The encoded protein is CASSRNTGGPSQETQYF.

The chain has TRBV5-4 and TRBJ1-2; D unclear. The germline V gene encodes CDR1 SGHNT and CDR2 YYREEE (reference sequence). Trimming left V 0 bases short and J 3 bases short, with 9 bases between. The CDR3 runs 14 residues. CDR3 nucleotides: TGTGCCAGCAGCTTGGGGGTTGTCGACTATGGCTACACCTTC. It codes for CASSLGVVDYGYTF.

The chain combines TRBV28 with TRBJ1-2; D may be TRBD1 (6 bases). Germline loops: CDR1 MDHEN, CDR2 SYDVKM. V lost 5 bases to trimming and J lost 3 bases, with 16 bases between them. This CDR3 has 15 amino acids. CDR3 DNA sequence: TGTGCCAGCAGTACAACTGGGGGGGGGCACTATGGCTACACCTTC. Protein sequence: CASSTTGGGHYGYTF.

The V call is TRBV13, the J call TRBJ2-7; a possible D gene is TRBD2 (6 bases). V was clipped by 0 bases and J by 0 bases, with 21 bases between them. The CDR3 is 19 amino acids. The germline V gene has CDR1 PRHDT and CDR2 FYEKMQ (reference sequence). The CDR3 sequence: CASSLGRGLSSTTSYEQYF. The CDR3 DNA sequence: TGTGCCAGCAGCTTAGGGCGGGGATTGAGCTCGACAACCTCCTACGAGCAGTACTTC.

This clone was seen only a few times. This chain joins TRBV28 and TRBJ1-5; D remains unclear. V was pared by 8 bases and J by 4 bases, with 15 bases between. The CDR3 has 14 amino acids. Germline V gene sequence: CDR1 MDHEN, CDR2 SYDVKM. The CDR3 coding sequence is TGTGCCAGCCGCCTAGCGGGCCCGAATCAGCCCCAGCATTTT. Amino acids: CASRLAGPNQPQHF.

The chain has TRBV5-8 and TRBJ1-2; D is unresolved. The CDR3 extends over 13 amino acids. The V gene's germline CDR1 is SGHTS and CDR2 YDEGEE. The V gene lost 1 base and the J gene lost 1 base, with 5 bases spanning the gap. CDR3 nucleotide sequence: TGTGCCAGCAGCTTGCGCTTTAACTATGGCTACACCTTC. It codes for CASSLRFNYGYTF.